The 30 T cell receptor beta chains below come from one sample, sequenced in a study of blood T cell repertoires in COVID-19. Repertoires were generated with immunoSEQ multiplex PCR, while TCRdb's copy carries only in-frame clones and drops some. The sample includes 35,000 to 45,000 clones, roughly 80% of them seen just once. Sequencing used peripheral blood. These receptors were collected from a man between 45 and 60 years old with active COVID-19.

A few counts support this clone. The chain uses TRBV5-4 and TRBJ2-6, with no clear D. Trimming cost V 6 bases and J 4 bases, with 8 bases left between them. The CDR3 is 13 residues long. Germline-derived CDR1 and CDR2 are SGHNT and YYREEE (reference sequence). CDR3 nucleotide sequence: TGTGCCAGCACCCCCGCGGGGGCCAACGTCCTGACTTTC. Amino acid sequence: CASTPAGANVLTF.

The chain links TRBV7-2 to TRBJ2-7; 10 bases fit TRBD2. Trimming cost V 2 bases and J 6 bases; bases outside gene matches: 4. Germline V gene lookup returns CDR1 SGHTA and CDR2 FQGNSA. This CDR3 contains 14 residues. The CDR3 loop is CASSLSGGVGEQYF. CDR3 DNA sequence: TGTGCCAGCAGCTTAAGCGGGGGGGTTGGCGAGCAGTACTTC.

The rearrangement links TRBV7-2 to TRBJ1-1, with D perhaps matching TRBD1 (5 bases). Per the germline V gene, CDR1 is SGHTA and CDR2 is FQGNSA. V lost 4 bases, J lost 11 bases, and 17 bases lay in between. CDR3 length: 13 amino acids. CDR3 in amino acids: CASSSDQGRKAFF. The CDR3 DNA is TGTGCCAGCAGCTCAGACCAGGGCCGTAAGGCTTTCTTT.

This chain connects TRBV6-5 to TRBJ2-3; 7 bases map to TRBD2. The ends lost 5 bases at V and 6 bases at J; junction bases unmatched: 2. This CDR3 is 12 amino acids long. Germline V CDR1 and CDR2: MNHEY, SVGAGI. The CDR3 DNA reads TGTGCCAGCAGTCTCGGGGGGGATACGCAGTATTTT. Protein product: CASSLGGDTQYF.

This clone was recorded a few times. This rearrangement joins TRBV7-9 to TRBJ2-3, with D tentatively TRBD2 (5 bases). Between the trimmed V and J ends, which lost 1 base and 5 bases, there was a span of 10 bases. This CDR3 is built from 14 residues. The germline CDR1 and CDR2 sequences are SEHNR and FQNEAQ (reference sequence). As DNA, the CDR3 is TGTGCCAGCAGCTTAGGGTCCGCGGGAGATACGCAGTATTTT. Translated, it gives CASSLGSAGDTQYF.

This chain joins TRBV11-3 and TRBJ2-1; D is unclear. Trimming removed 8 bases at V and 5 bases at J, with 16 bases between. The V gene's germline CDR1 is SGHNT and CDR2 YENEEA. The length of the CDR3 is 14 residues. The CDR3 spells CASRRFDSDNEQFF. CDR3 sequence (DNA): TGTGCCAGCCGCCGTTTCGACTCAGACAATGAGCAGTTCTTC.

The gene calls are TRBV5-4 and TRBJ2-5; weak D call: TRBD1 (7 bases). V was shortened by 1 base and J by 8 bases, with 15 bases between the two germline ends. Germline lookup yields CDR1 SGHNT and CDR2 YYREEE (reference sequence). The CDR3 has 14 amino acids. In DNA, the CDR3 is TGTGCCAGCAGCTTGCAGGGGGAGGTTGTTACCCAGTACTTC. Its protein is CASSLQGEVVTQYF.

This chain uses TRBV5-5 with TRBJ1-2; tentative D call: TRBD1 (5 bases). This CDR3 comprises 14 residues. Trimming pared 0 bases from V and 6 bases from J, leaving 12 bases between. Per germline, CDR1 SGHKS and CDR2 YYEKEE (reference sequence). CDR3 loop: CASSLAVGGDGYTF. The CDR3 region has the DNA TGTGCCAGCAGCTTGGCCGTGGGAGGGGATGGCTACACCTTC.

J is TRBJ1-2 and V is TRBV29-1; D not certain. Germline V gene data show CDR1 as SQVTM and CDR2 as ANQGSEA. The V end lost 8 bases, the J end lost 2 bases, and 18 bases lay between the germline ends. The length of the CDR3 is 14 residues. The CDR3 loop reads CSFEDYGSNYGYTF. In DNA, the CDR3 is TGCAGCTTCGAAGACTATGGTTCCAACTATGGCTACACCTTC.

The chain employs TRBV6-6 and TRBJ2-1, with 11 bases fitting TRBD2. There are 16 residues in the CDR3. V shed 7 bases, J shed 3 bases, and the junction held 8 bases outside the gene matches. The germline CDR1 and CDR2 sequences are MNHNY and SVGAGI (reference sequence). The CDR3 here is CASINRLAGNYNEQFF. The CDR3 DNA reads as TGTGCCAGCATTAACCGACTAGCGGGAAACTACAATGAGCAGTTCTTC.

The V call is TRBV15, the J call TRBJ1-5, with D hard to call. V gave up 8 bases and J gave up 2 bases, with 13 bases separating them. Germline V lookup: CDR1 LNHNV, CDR2 YYDKDF (reference sequence). The CDR3 sequence is 14 residues long. CDR3 sequence: CATASGFGNQPQHF. The CDR3 DNA reads TGTGCCACCGCCTCAGGTTTTGGCAATCAGCCCCAGCATTTT.

The chain has TRBV18 and TRBJ1-2; 8 nucleotides match TRBD1. Germline V gene data show CDR1 as KGHSH and CDR2 as LQKENI. The CDR3 runs to 16 residues. V shed 0 bases and J 8 bases; nucleotides not matched to a gene: 11. DNA for the CDR3: TGTGCCAGCTCACCACCCGGACAGGGCCCAGGGGGAGGCTACACCTTC. The encoded protein is CASSPPGQGPGGGYTF.

The chain uses TRBV19 and TRBJ2-1; the D gene is possibly TRBD2 (5 bases). V lost 10 bases and J 8 bases, leaving 15 bases between the germline ends. The CDR3 length is 12 residues. The germline CDR1 and CDR2 sequences are LNHDA and SQIVND (reference sequence). The CDR3 protein is CATQLAGDEQFF. The CDR3, as DNA: TGTGCCACGCAGCTAGCCGGCGATGAGCAGTTCTTC.

The chain combines TRBV5-5 with TRBJ1-1; D is undetermined. The CDR3 contains 13 residues. Germline V gene lookup returns CDR1 SGHKS and CDR2 YYEKEE (reference sequence). Trimming stripped 4 bases from V and 6 bases from J, with 13 bases between. In nucleotides, the CDR3 is TGTGCCAGCAGCGGAACAACAGCGGCTGAAGCTTTCTTT. Amino acids: CASSGTTAAEAFF.

The rearrangement links TRBV6-2 or TRBV6-3 to TRBJ1-1; D uncertain. The V gene lost 2 bases and the J gene lost 0 bases, with 13 bases spanning the gap. Germline loops: CDR1 MNHEY, CDR2 SVGEGT. The CDR3 consists of 16 residues. CDR3 sequence reads: CASSYPLQLMNTEAFF. The DNA of the CDR3 is TGTGCCAGCAGTTACCCTCTACAGCTAATGAACACTGAAGCTTTCTTT.

This clone was found a few times. The chain carries TRBV19 and TRBJ1-6; D perhaps matches TRBD1 (5 bases). V gave up 9 bases and J gave up 6 bases, with 15 bases separating them. Germline V CDR1 and CDR2: LNHDA, SQIVND (reference sequence). This CDR3 spans 14 amino acids. The CDR3 reads CASIGTDTNSPLHF. CDR3 nucleotide sequence: TGTGCCAGCATTGGGACTGATACTAATTCACCCCTCCACTTT.

The gene calls are TRBV7-9 and TRBJ2-5, with TRBD1 matching 10 bases. The germline V gene encodes CDR1 SEHNR and CDR2 FQNEAQ (reference sequence). V lost 10 bases and J lost 4; bases outside the gene matches: 6. The CDR3 runs 13 residues. The CDR3 here is CANDRGPGETQYF. The CDR3 DNA follows: TGTGCCAACGACAGGGGGCCGGGAGAGACCCAGTACTTC.

This sequence joins TRBV9 and TRBJ1-1, with 7 bases identical to TRBD1. The CDR3 is made up of 13 amino acids. V was pared by 4 bases and J by 6 bases, with 6 bases of the junction left unmatched. Germline loops: CDR1 SGDLS, CDR2 YYNGEE. The CDR3 reads CASSRDSGAEAFF. CDR3 DNA: TGTGCCAGCAGCCGGGACAGTGGCGCTGAAGCTTTCTTT.

The chain joins TRBV29-1 to TRBJ2-1; TRBD1 aligns across 7 bases. V dropped 0 bases and J dropped 12; count of bases not matched to a gene: 14. This CDR3 has 15 residues. Germline CDR1 reads SQVTM; CDR2 reads ANQGSEA. DNA for the CDR3: TGCAGCGTTGAAGATAAGGGGGCGCGGAATCCTTCGCAGTTCTTC. It translates to CSVEDKGARNPSQFF.

V gene TRBV2 combines with J gene TRBJ2-7; D possibly corresponds to TRBD2 (5 bases). This CDR3 has 14 amino acids. The V end was cut by 7 bases, the J end by 6 bases, with 19 bases between. The germline V gene encodes CDR1 SNHLY and CDR2 FYNNEI. The CDR3 nucleotides are TGTGCCAGCACAAAGGGTCTAGCTGGGCTCGAGCAGTACTTC. It is translated as CASTKGLAGLEQYF.

This chain connects TRBV13 to TRBJ1-2; D unclear. V was trimmed by 5 bases and J by 13 bases, leaving 17 bases between them. The CDR3 loop spans 12 amino acids. From germline, CDR1 is PRHDT and CDR2 FYEKMQ (reference sequence). CDR3 protein: CASSPRNTGITF. The CDR3 DNA is TGTGCCAGCAGCCCGAGAAACACGGGGATCACCTTC.

The chain uses TRBV19 and TRBJ1-6; TRBD1 is a possible D gene (6 bases). This CDR3 has 14 residues. V was clipped by 4 bases and J by 5 bases, with 9 bases between them. Germline V gives CDR1 LNHDA, CDR2 SQIVND (reference sequence). In nucleotides, the CDR3 is TGTGCCAGTAGTACTGACAGGAATAATTCACCCCTCCACTTT. As protein: CASSTDRNNSPLHF.

The sample holds a few counts of this clone. The CDR3 loop reads CSVVEGNQPQHF. In DNA form, the CDR3 reads TGCAGCGTTGTGGAGGGGAATCAGCCCCAGCATTTT. This chain joins TRBV29-1 and TRBJ1-5; tentatively, D is TRBD1 (5 bases). The CDR3 length is 12 residues. V lost 4 bases to trimming and J lost 4 bases, with 8 bases between them. Per germline, CDR1 SQVTM and CDR2 ANQGSEA.

This chain joins TRBV2 and TRBJ1-4, with D possibly matching TRBD1 (6 bases). V was trimmed by 7 bases and J by 0 bases, leaving 15 bases between them. CDR3 length: 16 amino acids. Germline-derived CDR1 and CDR2 are SNHLY and FYNNEI. The CDR3 nucleotides read TGTGCCAGCACCTGGACAGACTTAGCAACTAATGAAAAACTGTTTTTT. Protein product: CASTWTDLATNEKLFF.

CDR3: CASSYGGTPNTEAFF. The CDR3 DNA is TGTGCCAGCAGTTACGGCGGCACCCCGAACACTGAAGCTTTCTTT. The chain combines TRBV6-5 with TRBJ1-1; D is uncertain. In germline, CDR1 is MNHEY, CDR2 SVGAGI. The CDR3 spans 15 residues. The V end lost 2 bases, the J end lost 1 base, and 11 bases lay between the germline ends.

The chain couples TRBV5-4 to TRBJ2-5, with D tentatively TRBD2 (6 bases). Trimming took 4 bases from V and 4 from J, leaving 20 bases between them. Germline loops: CDR1 SGHNT, CDR2 YYREEE (reference sequence). The CDR3 covers 16 residues. CDR3 amino acids: CASSPSPRTSIETQYF. CDR3 coding DNA: TGTGCCAGCAGCCCCTCGCCCCGTACTAGCATAGAGACCCAGTACTTC.

This clone appeared once. The chain employs TRBV24-1 and TRBJ2-2; D not certain. This CDR3 has 13 amino acids. Germline CDR1 KGHDR, CDR2 SFDVKD. Trimming stripped 10 bases from V and 2 bases from J, with 10 bases between. The CDR3 protein is CATTQSNTGELFF. The CDR3 bases are TGTGCCACAACACAATCCAACACCGGGGAGCTGTTTTTT.

Here the CDR3 DNA reads TGTGCCAGTACTAGCGGGGGTGCAGGGCAAGAGACCCAGTACTTC. It translates to CASTSGGAGQETQYF. The J gene is TRBJ2-5, the V gene TRBV19; 10 bases agree with TRBD2. Germline assignment: CDR1 LNHDA and CDR2 SQIVND (reference sequence). The CDR3 covers 15 residues. J gave up 2 bases and V 7 bases, and 7 bases lay outside the gene matches.

The chain couples TRBV28 to TRBJ1-2, with D possibly matching TRBD1 (6 bases). V dropped 3 bases and J dropped 4 bases, with 12 bases sitting between them. This CDR3 spans 14 amino acids. Looked up from germline, CDR1 is MDHEN and CDR2 is SYDVKM. CDR3 in amino acids: CASSFGQKSYGYTF. In DNA, the CDR3 is TGTGCCAGCAGTTTCGGACAGAAAAGCTATGGCTACACCTTC.

The rearrangement links TRBV4-1 to TRBJ2-3; weak D call: TRBD1 (6 bases). This CDR3 spans 14 amino acids. V shed 3 bases and J shed 2 bases, with 9 bases lying between them. Looked up from germline, CDR1 is MGHRA and CDR2 is YSYEKL. This chain's CDR3 is CASSQWTVTDTQYF. The CDR3 coding sequence is TGCGCCAGCAGCCAGTGGACAGTCACAGATACGCAGTATTTT.